The rows below give T cell receptor beta chains drawn from one sample of a study of identical twins. Using its own MiXCR run on the 5' RACE reads, TCRdb lists one record per CDR3 protein. The sample carries 400,000 to 600,000 distinct CDR3 sequences, about a fifth recorded once. These data are also associated with another study on yellow fever vaccine responses in identical twins.

The specimen sequenced was CD4+ T cells sorted from blood. These receptors came from a woman younger than 30 in good health. Each CDR3 is given with its conserved first and last residue. Fields, in order: CDR3 protein, CDR3 DNA, J gene, clone size, V gene, D gene. The D gene is left open where the match is weak. The size field is filled for only some rows; it gives once, few, many or a size class.

CDR3aa: CASSQELAANTGELFF
CDR3nt: TGTGCCAGCAGCCAAGAGCTAGCGGCGAACACCGGGGAGCTGTTTTTT
j_gene: TRBJ2-2
abundance: -
v_gene: TRBV3-1
d_gene: TRBD2

CDR3aa: CATSTLQGAGSYNEQFF
CDR3nt: TGTGCCACATCCACCTTACAGGGGGCGGGATCCTACAATGAGCAGTTCTTC
j_gene: TRBJ2-1
abundance: -
v_gene: TRBV7-8
d_gene: TRBD1

CDR3aa: CASSQGPVADRTDTQYF
CDR3nt: TGTGCCAGCAGCCAAGGCCCTGTGGCGGACCGCACAGATACGCAGTATTTT
j_gene: TRBJ2-3
abundance: -
v_gene: TRBV3-1
d_gene: -

CDR3aa: CASSRTGQGNYNEQFF
CDR3nt: TGTGCCAGCAGCCGGACGGGACAGGGCAACTACAATGAGCAGTTCTTC
j_gene: TRBJ2-1
abundance: -
v_gene: TRBV7-3
d_gene: TRBD1

CDR3aa: CASSYSKLAGVGETQYF
CDR3nt: TGTGCCAGCAGTTACTCGAAGCTAGCGGGAGTTGGTGAGACCCAGTACTTC
j_gene: TRBJ2-5
abundance: few
v_gene: TRBV6-5
d_gene: TRBD2

CDR3aa: CSAILAGANTGELFF
CDR3nt: TGCAGTGCTATTCTGGCGGGGGCCAACACCGGGGAGCTGTTTTTT
j_gene: TRBJ2-2
abundance: few
v_gene: TRBV20-1
d_gene: -

CDR3aa: CASSFPRNNEQFF
CDR3nt: TGTGCCAGCAGCTTCCCTAGGAACAATGAGCAGTTCTTC
j_gene: TRBJ2-1
abundance: -
v_gene: TRBV11-3
d_gene: -

CDR3aa: CASGETGLFQETQYF
CDR3nt: TGCGCCAGCGGAGAGACAGGGCTCTTTCAAGAGACCCAGTACTTC
j_gene: TRBJ2-5
abundance: few
v_gene: TRBV5-1
d_gene: TRBD1

CDR3aa: CASRIRFADSGELFF
CDR3nt: TGTGCCAGCAGAATCAGGTTCGCCGACAGCGGGGAGCTGTTTTTT
j_gene: TRBJ2-2
abundance: -
v_gene: TRBV2
d_gene: -

CDR3aa: CASSARGKGNTIYF
CDR3nt: TGTGCCAGCAGTGCAAGGGGTAAAGGAAACACCATATATTTT
j_gene: TRBJ1-3
abundance: few
v_gene: TRBV2
d_gene: -

CDR3aa: CASSQDPYGEQFF
CDR3nt: TGTGCCAGCAGCCAAGATCCATACGGGGAGCAGTTCTTC
j_gene: TRBJ2-1
abundance: few
v_gene: TRBV3-1
d_gene: -

CDR3aa: CASSQRQASTDTQYF
CDR3nt: TGCGCCAGCAGCCAGAGACAAGCTAGCACAGATACGCAGTATTTT
j_gene: TRBJ2-3
abundance: few
v_gene: TRBV5-1
d_gene: -

CDR3aa: CASSRRLASYNEQFF
CDR3nt: TGTGCCAGCAGCCGGAGACTAGCTTCCTACAATGAGCAGTTCTTC
j_gene: TRBJ2-1
abundance: -
v_gene: TRBV7-9
d_gene: TRBD2

CDR3aa: CASSVGQGANTGELFF
CDR3nt: TGTGCCAGCAGCGTAGGACAGGGGGCGAACACCGGGGAGCTGTTTTTT
j_gene: TRBJ2-2
abundance: -
v_gene: TRBV9
d_gene: TRBD1

CDR3aa: CASSLGSGTNIQYF
CDR3nt: TGTGCCAGCAGCTTAGGATCGGGGACAAACATTCAGTACTTC
j_gene: TRBJ2-4
abundance: -
v_gene: TRBV7-9
d_gene: -

CDR3aa: CASSNLAYEQFF
CDR3nt: TGTGCCAGCAGTAATCTAGCGTATGAGCAGTTCTTC
j_gene: TRBJ2-1
abundance: -
v_gene: TRBV12-3/TRBV12-4
d_gene: -

CDR3aa: CASSYTRDTQYF
CDR3nt: TGTGCCAGTAGCTACACGAGGGATACGCAGTATTTT
j_gene: TRBJ2-3
abundance: few
v_gene: TRBV19
d_gene: -

CDR3aa: CASSLSSGRYQETQYF
CDR3nt: TGTGCCAGCAGCTTATCTAGTGGACGGTACCAAGAGACCCAGTACTTC
j_gene: TRBJ2-5
abundance: once
v_gene: TRBV7-7
d_gene: -

CDR3aa: CSASRTSGEQFF
CDR3nt: TGCAGTGCTTCGAGGACTAGTGGCGAGCAGTTCTTC
j_gene: TRBJ2-1
abundance: once
v_gene: TRBV20-1
d_gene: TRBD2

CDR3aa: CASSLVGLAGTNEQFF
CDR3nt: TGTGCCAGCAGCTTAGTGGGACTAGCGGGCACCAATGAGCAGTTCTTC
j_gene: TRBJ2-1
abundance: -
v_gene: TRBV7-9
d_gene: TRBD2

CDR3aa: CASSEAFREYEQYF
CDR3nt: TGTGCCAGCAGTGAAGCGTTCAGGGAATACGAGCAGTACTTC
j_gene: TRBJ2-7
abundance: -
v_gene: TRBV2
d_gene: -

CDR3aa: CASSFSSGTSTDTQYF
CDR3nt: TGCGCCAGCAGCTTCTCTAGCGGTACTAGCACAGATACGCAGTATTTT
j_gene: TRBJ2-3
abundance: few
v_gene: TRBV5-1
d_gene: TRBD2

CDR3aa: CASSSSGTSNQPQHF
CDR3nt: TGTGCCAGTAGTTCATCCGGGACCAGCAATCAGCCCCAGCATTTT
j_gene: TRBJ1-5
abundance: few
v_gene: TRBV19
d_gene: -

CDR3aa: CASSTGQGRGETQYF
CDR3nt: TGTGCCAGCAGTACGGGACAGGGGAGAGGAGAGACCCAGTACTTC
j_gene: TRBJ2-5
abundance: -
v_gene: TRBV6-1
d_gene: TRBD1

CDR3aa: CSAFPGDRDYEQYF
CDR3nt: TGCAGTGCTTTCCCAGGGGACAGAGACTACGAGCAGTACTTC
j_gene: TRBJ2-7
abundance: few
v_gene: TRBV20-1
d_gene: TRBD1

CDR3aa: CASSMAGGYDEQYF
CDR3nt: TGTGCCAGTAGTATGGCGGGGGGATATGACGAGCAGTACTTC
j_gene: TRBJ2-7
abundance: -
v_gene: TRBV19
d_gene: TRBD2

CDR3aa: CSAGRATPGANVLTF
CDR3nt: TGCAGTGCTGGCAGGGCGACACCCGGGGCCAACGTCCTGACTTTC
j_gene: TRBJ2-6
abundance: few
v_gene: TRBV20-1
d_gene: -

CDR3aa: CASSEAWGKGGNQPQHF
CDR3nt: TGTGCCAGCAGTGAAGCGTGGGGGAAAGGGGGCAATCAGCCCCAGCATTTT
j_gene: TRBJ1-5
abundance: many
v_gene: TRBV6-1
d_gene: -

CDR3aa: CSARKSPGELFF
CDR3nt: TGCAGTGCTAGAAAGTCCCCCGGGGAGCTGTTTTTT
j_gene: TRBJ2-2
abundance: -
v_gene: TRBV20-1
d_gene: -